What follows are 5 T cell receptor beta chains derived from one specimen sequenced in a study of T cells in Graves' hyperthyroidism and ophthalmopathy. Researchers amplified the TCR beta CDR3 regions from RNA transcripts. During a first-round RT-PCR of the TCR CDR3, the HTBI primer set was used. TCRdb fed the multiplex PCR reads into MiXCR, producing one record per CDR3 protein. The data contain under 400,000 distinct CDR3 sequences, around 18% of them singletons. Material for sequencing was blood. All receptors come from a woman aged 40 to 50 with Graves' ophthalmopathy.

This clonotype was picked up many times. V and J are TRBV6-9 and TRBJ1-2, with TRBD1 matching 8 bases. Germline CDR1 is MNHGY and CDR2 is SVAAGI. The CDR3 consists of 17 residues. V gave up 2 bases and J gave up 6 bases; unmatched junction bases: 14. The CDR3 spells CASSYLSDRGRRNGYTF. The CDR3 nucleotides are TGTGCCAGCAGTTATCTTTCAGACAGGGGACGAAGGAATGGCTACACCTTC.

This clonotype showed up many times. This chain uses TRBV4-1 with TRBJ1-5, with 7 bases identical to TRBD1. From germline, CDR1 is MGHRA and CDR2 YSYEKL. The CDR3 is 16 amino acids. V lost 1 base to trimming and J lost 3 bases; unmatched junction nucleotides: 6. The CDR3 reads CASSQGGTGVNQPQHF. The CDR3 region has the DNA TGCGCCAGCAGCCAAGGGGGAACAGGGGTCAATCAGCCCCAGCATTTT.

This clonotype showed up many times. The chain links TRBV19 to TRBJ2-7; TRBD2 agrees at 14 bases. V lost 4 bases, J lost 4 bases, and 12 bases stayed unmatched. The CDR3 totals 18 residues. The germline V gene has CDR1 LNHDA and CDR2 SQIVND (reference sequence). The CDR3 sequence: CASSTAGTSGRSFYEQYF. The CDR3 nucleotides read TGTGCCAGTAGTACCGCCGGGACTAGCGGGAGATCATTTTACGAGCAGTACTTC.

Ten or more counts support this clonotype. The CDR3 region is CASSYGSPLHF. Here the CDR3 DNA reads TGTGCCAGCAGTTACGGATCACCCCTCCACTTT. The gene calls are TRBV28 and TRBJ1-6; D is ambiguous. V was cut by 4 bases and J by 10 bases, with 5 bases left in between. Germline CDR1 reads MDHEN; CDR2 reads SYDVKM. The CDR3 runs to 11 residues.

This clonotype was picked up many times. This chain connects TRBV16 to TRBJ2-7; no definite D call. The germline CDR1 and CDR2 sequences are KGHSY and FQNENV. The CDR3 has 14 amino acids. The V end lost 0 bases, the J end lost 5 bases, and 11 bases lay between the germline ends. The CDR3, as DNA: TGTGCCAGCAGCCAATCGGCGGCTCAGGACGAGCAGTACTTC. Encoded protein: CASSQSAAQDEQYF.